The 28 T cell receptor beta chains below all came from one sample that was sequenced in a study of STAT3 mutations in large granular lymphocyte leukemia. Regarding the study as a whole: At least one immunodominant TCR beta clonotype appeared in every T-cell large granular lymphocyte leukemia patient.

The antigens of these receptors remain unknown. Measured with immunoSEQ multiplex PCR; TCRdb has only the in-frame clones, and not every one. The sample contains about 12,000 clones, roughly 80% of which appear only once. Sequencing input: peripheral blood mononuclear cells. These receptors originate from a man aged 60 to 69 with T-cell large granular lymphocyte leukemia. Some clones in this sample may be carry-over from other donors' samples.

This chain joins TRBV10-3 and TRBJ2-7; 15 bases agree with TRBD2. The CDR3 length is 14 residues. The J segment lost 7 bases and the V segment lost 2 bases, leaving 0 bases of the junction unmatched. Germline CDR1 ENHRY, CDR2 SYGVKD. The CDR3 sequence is CAISEGLAGGEQYF. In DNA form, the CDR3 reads TGTGCCATCAGTGAGGGACTAGCGGGAGGGGAGCAGTACTTC.

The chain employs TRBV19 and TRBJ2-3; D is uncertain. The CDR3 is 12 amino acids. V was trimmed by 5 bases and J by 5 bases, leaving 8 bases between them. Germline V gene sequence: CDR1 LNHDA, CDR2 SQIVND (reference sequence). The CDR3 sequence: CASSPLKDTQYF. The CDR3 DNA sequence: TGTGCCAGTAGTCCCCTGAAAGATACGCAGTATTTT.

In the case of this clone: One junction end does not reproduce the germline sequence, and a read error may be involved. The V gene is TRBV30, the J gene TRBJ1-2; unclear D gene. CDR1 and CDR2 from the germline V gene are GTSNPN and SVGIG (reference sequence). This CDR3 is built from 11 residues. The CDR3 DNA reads TGTGCCTGGAGTGCCGGGGTTCCTCACCACTTC. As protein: CAWSAGVPHHF.

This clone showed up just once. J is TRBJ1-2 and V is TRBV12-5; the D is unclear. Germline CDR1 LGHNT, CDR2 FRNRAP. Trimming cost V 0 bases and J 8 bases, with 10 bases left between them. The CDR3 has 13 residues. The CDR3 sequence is CASGLVRAEGYTF. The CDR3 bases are TGTGCTAGTGGTTTGGTAAGGGCTGAGGGCTACACCTTC.

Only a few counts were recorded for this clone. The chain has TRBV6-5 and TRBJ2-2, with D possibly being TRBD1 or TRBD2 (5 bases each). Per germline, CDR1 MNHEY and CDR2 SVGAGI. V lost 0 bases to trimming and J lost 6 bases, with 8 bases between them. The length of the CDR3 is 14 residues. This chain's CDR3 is CASSYSGVAGELFF. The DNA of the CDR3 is TGTGCCAGCAGTTACTCGGGGGTTGCCGGGGAGCTGTTTTTT.

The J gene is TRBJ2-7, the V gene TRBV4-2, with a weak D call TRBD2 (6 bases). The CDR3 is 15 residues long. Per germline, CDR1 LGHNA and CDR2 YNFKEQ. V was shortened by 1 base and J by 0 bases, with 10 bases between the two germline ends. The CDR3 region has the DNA TGTGCCAGCAGCCAAGGGGAACTAGCCTCCTACGAGCAGTACTTC. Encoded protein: CASSQGELASYEQYF.

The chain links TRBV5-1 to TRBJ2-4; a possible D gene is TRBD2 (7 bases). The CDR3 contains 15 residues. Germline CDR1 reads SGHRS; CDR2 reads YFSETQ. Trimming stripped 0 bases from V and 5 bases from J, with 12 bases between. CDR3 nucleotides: TGCGCCAGCAGCTTGGTTGGGGGGGCGGAAAACATTCAGTACTTC. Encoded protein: CASSLVGGAENIQYF.

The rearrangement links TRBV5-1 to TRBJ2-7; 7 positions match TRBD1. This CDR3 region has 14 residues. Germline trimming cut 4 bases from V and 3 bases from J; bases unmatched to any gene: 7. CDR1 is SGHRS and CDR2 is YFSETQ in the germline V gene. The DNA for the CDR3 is TGCGCCAGCAGCCCAGGGGGACAGAACTACGAGCAGTACTTC. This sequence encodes CASSPGGQNYEQYF.

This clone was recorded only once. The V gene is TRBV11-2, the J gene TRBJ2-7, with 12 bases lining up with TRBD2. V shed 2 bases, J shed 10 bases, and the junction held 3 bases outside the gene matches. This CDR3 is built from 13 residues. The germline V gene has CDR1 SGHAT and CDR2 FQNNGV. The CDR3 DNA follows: TGTGCCAGCAGCTTATCGACTAGCGGGAGTCAGTACTTC. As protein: CASSLSTSGSQYF.

The CDR3 nucleotides are TGCAGTGCTAGGGGGGGGTTTGGCTACACCTTC. It specifies CSARGGFGYTF. The chain uses TRBV20-1 and TRBJ1-2; maybe TRBD1 (5 bases). CDR3 length equals 11 residues. Germline V CDR1 and CDR2: DFQATT, SNEGSKA (reference sequence). V was cut by 3 bases and J by 7 bases, with 9 bases left in between.

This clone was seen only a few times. CDR3 bases: TGCGCCAGCAGCCCCGCGGGGGTTGAAAAACTGTTTTTT. It is translated as CASSPAGVEKLFF. This chain links TRBV5-1 with TRBJ1-4; TRBD1 is a possible D gene (5 bases). The length of the CDR3 is 13 residues. Germline CDR1 is SGHRS and CDR2 is YFSETQ. V lost 4 bases and J 7 bases, leaving 11 bases between the germline ends.

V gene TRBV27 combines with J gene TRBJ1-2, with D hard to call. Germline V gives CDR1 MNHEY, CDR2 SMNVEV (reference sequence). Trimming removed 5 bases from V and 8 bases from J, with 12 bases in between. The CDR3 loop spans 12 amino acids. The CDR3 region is CASSPLNGGYTF. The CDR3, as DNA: TGTGCCAGCAGTCCTTTAAACGGGGGCTACACCTTC.

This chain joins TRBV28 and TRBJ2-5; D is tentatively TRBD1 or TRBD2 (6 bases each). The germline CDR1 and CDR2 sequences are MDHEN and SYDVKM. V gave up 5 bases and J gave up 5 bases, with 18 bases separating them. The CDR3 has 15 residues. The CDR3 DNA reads TGTGCCAGCAGTCCAATTGGGGGGCTGGGGGAGACCCAGTACTTC. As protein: CASSPIGGLGETQYF.

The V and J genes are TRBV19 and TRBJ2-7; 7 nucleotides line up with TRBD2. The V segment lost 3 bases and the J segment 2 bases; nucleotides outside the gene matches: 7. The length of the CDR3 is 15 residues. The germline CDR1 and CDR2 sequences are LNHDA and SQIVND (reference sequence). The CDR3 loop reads CASSIPGGGPYEQYF. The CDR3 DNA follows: TGTGCCAGTAGTATCCCGGGGGGAGGCCCCTACGAGCAGTACTTC.

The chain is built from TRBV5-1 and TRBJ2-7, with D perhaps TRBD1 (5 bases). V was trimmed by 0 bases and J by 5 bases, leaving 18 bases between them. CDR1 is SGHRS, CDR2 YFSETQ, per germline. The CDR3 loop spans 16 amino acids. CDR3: CASSLVVTETSNEQYF. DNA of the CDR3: TGCGCCAGCAGCTTGGTAGTGACAGAGACCTCGAACGAGCAGTACTTC.

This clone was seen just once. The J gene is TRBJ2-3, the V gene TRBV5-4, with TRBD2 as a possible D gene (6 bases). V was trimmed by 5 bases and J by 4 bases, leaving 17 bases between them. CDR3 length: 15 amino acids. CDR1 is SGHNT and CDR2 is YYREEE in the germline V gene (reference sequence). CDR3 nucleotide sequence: TGTGCCAGCAGGAGTAGCGGTCGGGTTTCAGATACGCAGTATTTT. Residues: CASRSSGRVSDTQYF.

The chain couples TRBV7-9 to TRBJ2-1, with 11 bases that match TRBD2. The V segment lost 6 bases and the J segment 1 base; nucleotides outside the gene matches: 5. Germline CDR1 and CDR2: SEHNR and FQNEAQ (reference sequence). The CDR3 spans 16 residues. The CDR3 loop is CASRHTSGSSYNEQFF. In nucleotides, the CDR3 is TGTGCCAGCAGACACACTAGCGGGAGTTCCTACAATGAGCAGTTCTTC.

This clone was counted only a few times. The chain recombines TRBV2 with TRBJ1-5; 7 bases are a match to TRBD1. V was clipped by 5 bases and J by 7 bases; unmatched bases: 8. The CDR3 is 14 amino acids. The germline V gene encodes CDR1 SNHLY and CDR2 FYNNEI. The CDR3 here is CASSLGGGGQPQHF. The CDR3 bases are TGTGCCAGCAGTTTAGGGGGCGGGGGACAGCCCCAGCATTTT.

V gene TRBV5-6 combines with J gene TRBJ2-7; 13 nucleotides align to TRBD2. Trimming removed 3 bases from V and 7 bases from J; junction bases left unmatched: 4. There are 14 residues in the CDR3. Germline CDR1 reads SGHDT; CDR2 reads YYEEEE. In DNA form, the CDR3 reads TGTGCCAGCAGCTCTCCGGGACTAGCGGGGGAGCAGTACTTC. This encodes CASSSPGLAGEQYF.

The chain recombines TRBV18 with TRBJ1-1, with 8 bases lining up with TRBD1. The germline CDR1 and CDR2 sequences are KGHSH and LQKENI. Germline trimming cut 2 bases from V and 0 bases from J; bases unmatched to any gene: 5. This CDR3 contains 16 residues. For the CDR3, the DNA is TGTGCCAGCTCACCAGGACAGGGAGGTGTGAACACTGAAGCTTTCTTT. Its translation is CASSPGQGGVNTEAFF.

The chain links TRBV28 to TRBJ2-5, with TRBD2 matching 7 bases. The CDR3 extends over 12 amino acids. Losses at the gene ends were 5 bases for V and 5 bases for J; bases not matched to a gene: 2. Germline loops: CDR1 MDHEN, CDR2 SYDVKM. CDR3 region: CASSGGDETQYF. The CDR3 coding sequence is TGTGCCAGCAGTGGGGGGGATGAGACCCAGTACTTC.

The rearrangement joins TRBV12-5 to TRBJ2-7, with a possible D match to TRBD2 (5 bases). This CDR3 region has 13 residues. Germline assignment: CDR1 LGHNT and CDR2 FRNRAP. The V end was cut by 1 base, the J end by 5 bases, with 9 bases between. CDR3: CASGLALGHEQYF. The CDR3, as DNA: TGTGCTAGTGGTTTGGCACTAGGACACGAGCAGTACTTC.

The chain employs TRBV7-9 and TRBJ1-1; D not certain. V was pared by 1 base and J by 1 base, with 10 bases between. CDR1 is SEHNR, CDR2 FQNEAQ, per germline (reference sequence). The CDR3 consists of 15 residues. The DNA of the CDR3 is TGTGCCAGCAGCTTAGGAAGTATAGGGAACACTGAAGCTTTCTTT. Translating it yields CASSLGSIGNTEAFF.

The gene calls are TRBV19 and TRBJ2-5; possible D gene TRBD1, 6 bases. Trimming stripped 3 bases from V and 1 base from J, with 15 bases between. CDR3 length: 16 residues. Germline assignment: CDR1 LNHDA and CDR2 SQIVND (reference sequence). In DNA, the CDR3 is TGTGCCAGTAGTATCCGTCCGACAGGATTCCAAGAGACCCAGTACTTC. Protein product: CASSIRPTGFQETQYF.

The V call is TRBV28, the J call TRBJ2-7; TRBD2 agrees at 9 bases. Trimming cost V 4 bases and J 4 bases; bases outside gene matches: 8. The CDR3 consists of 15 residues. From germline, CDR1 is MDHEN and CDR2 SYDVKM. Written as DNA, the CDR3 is TGTGCCAGCAGTTGGGTAGCGGGGGCCGAATACGAGCAGTACTTC. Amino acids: CASSWVAGAEYEQYF.

In nucleotides, the CDR3 is TGCGCCAGCAGCCAACAGGACAGGGAGGGGACCCAGTACTTC. Protein: CASSQQDREGTQYF. The chain employs TRBV4-1 and TRBJ2-5; D might be TRBD1 (8 bases). This CDR3 has 14 amino acids. V gave up 2 bases and J gave up 7 bases, with 14 bases separating them. Looked up from germline, CDR1 is MGHRA and CDR2 is YSYEKL.

CDR3 sequence: CASSLPIADGGEQYF. Here the CDR3 DNA reads TGTGCCAGCAGCTTACCTATAGCGGACGGGGGGGAGCAGTACTTC. The chain uses TRBV7-9 and TRBJ2-7; TRBD2 matches 7 bases. The CDR3 is 15 amino acids. With 2 bases clipped from V and 7 bases from J, the junction kept 11 bases outside the gene matches. Per germline, CDR1 SEHNR and CDR2 FQNEAQ (reference sequence). The full variable domain, rest sourced from reference TRBV7-9 and TRBJ2-7, is DTGVSQNPRHKITKRGQNVTFRCDPISEHNRLYWYRQTLGQGPEFLTYFQNEAQLEKSRLLSDRFSAERPKGSFSTLEIQRTEQGDSAMYLCASSLPIADGGEQYFGPGTRLTVT.

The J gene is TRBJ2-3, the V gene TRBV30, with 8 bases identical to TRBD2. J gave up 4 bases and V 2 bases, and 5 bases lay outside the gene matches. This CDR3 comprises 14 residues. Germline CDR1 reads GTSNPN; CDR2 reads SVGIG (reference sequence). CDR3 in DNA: TGTGCCTGGAGTCCGGGACTAGGCGCAGATACGCAGTATTTT. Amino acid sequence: CAWSPGLGADTQYF.